Following are 16 T cell receptor beta chains from one sample sequenced in a study of T cell responses to AZD1222 COVID-19 vaccine. Data came from immunoSEQ multiplex PCR; TCRdb stores just in-frame clones and leaves some out. The table shows more than 85,000 clones, with about 87% occurring only once. Sequences were derived from peripheral blood, sampled on day 0 of AZD1222 vaccination. Receptors originate from an adult in good health.

The chain is built from TRBV10-3 and TRBJ2-2; D is undetermined. Germline CDR1 and CDR2: ENHRY and SYGVKD. CDR3 length: 12 amino acids. V was trimmed by 11 bases and J by 7 bases, leaving 14 bases between them. The CDR3 loop reads CAAGVWDGELFF. The CDR3, as DNA: TGTGCCGCCGGTGTTTGGGACGGGGAGCTGTTTTTT.

The V and J genes are TRBV27 and TRBJ1-2; TRBD1 agrees at 8 bases. CDR1 and CDR2 (germline): MNHEY, SMNVEV (reference sequence). Trimming cost V 1 base and J 0 bases; bases outside gene matches: 7. CDR3 length equals 17 residues. The chain's CDR3 is CASSLYQGQATNYGYTF. The CDR3 DNA reads TGTGCCAGCAGTTTATATCAGGGACAGGCTACTAACTATGGCTACACCTTC.

The chain combines TRBV27 with TRBJ2-1; D is ambiguous. CDR1 and CDR2 (germline): MNHEY, SMNVEV (reference sequence). CDR3 size: 13 residues. Trimming took off 2 bases at V and 4 bases at J, with 6 bases between the two ends. CDR3 in amino acids: CASSLGFYNEQFF. CDR3 DNA sequence: TGTGCCAGCAGTTTAGGTTTTTACAATGAGCAGTTCTTC.

The gene calls are TRBV11-2 and TRBJ2-7; 7 positions match TRBD2. This CDR3 is built from 16 residues. Trimming took 2 bases from V and 4 from J; bases not matched to a gene: 11. CDR1 and CDR2 from the germline V gene are SGHAT and FQNNGV. The CDR3 spells CASSLLAGVTTYEQYF. The CDR3 region has the DNA TGTGCCAGCAGCTTACTGGCGGGGGTTACCACTTACGAGCAGTACTTC.

This rearrangement joins TRBV27 to TRBJ2-7; a possible D gene is TRBD2 (6 bases). Trimming removed 2 bases at V and 4 bases at J, with 15 bases between. This CDR3 is 15 amino acids long. The germline V gene has CDR1 MNHEY and CDR2 SMNVEV (reference sequence). Here the CDR3 DNA reads TGTGCCAGCAGTTTAGTTTCAGGGAGCGGGTACGAGCAGTACTTC. It is translated as CASSLVSGSGYEQYF.

This chain links TRBV7-6 with TRBJ2-2, with TRBD1 as a possible D gene (6 bases). Looked up from germline, CDR1 is SGHVS and CDR2 is FNYEAQ. Trimming took off 4 bases at V and 0 bases at J, with 12 bases between the two ends. There are 16 residues in the CDR3. CDR3 coding DNA: TGTGCCAGCAGCTCCACTCGGACAGCGAACACCGGGGAGCTGTTTTTT. Its translation is CASSSTRTANTGELFF.

The chain joins TRBV2 to TRBJ1-5; TRBD1 matches 9 bases. CDR1 is SNHLY and CDR2 is FYNNEI in the germline V gene. The CDR3 is 14 amino acids. The ends lost 7 bases at V and 4 bases at J; junction bases unmatched: 5. CDR3 sequence (DNA): TGTGCCAGCACCCTGACAGGGGGGAATCAGCCCCAGCATTTT. Translating it yields CASTLTGGNQPQHF.

The V and J genes are TRBV6-5 and TRBJ2-7; D not resolved. The CDR3 runs 14 residues. The V end was cut by 6 bases, the J end by 0 bases, with 12 bases between. CDR1 MNHEY and CDR2 SVGAGI come from the germline V gene. The CDR3 is CASSTAASSYEQYF. CDR3 sequence (DNA): TGTGCCAGCAGCACGGCCGCCAGCTCCTACGAGCAGTACTTC.

A word on this clone: The junction and the germline gene differ at one end; a read error may be behind it. The rearrangement uses TRBV6-1 and TRBJ2-6; unclear D gene. Germline assignment: CDR1 MNHNS and CDR2 SASEGT. The CDR3 is made up of 14 amino acids. The CDR3 bases are TGTGCCAGCAGGGAAGGCAATGGGGCCAACGTCCTGACTTTC. Its translation: CASREGNGANVLTF.

This chain links TRBV10-2 with TRBJ1-5; D may be TRBD1 (6 bases). The CDR3 is made up of 12 amino acids. CDR1 and CDR2 from the germline V gene are WSHSY and SAAADI. The ends were cut back, 7 bases at V and 5 bases at J, with 9 bases in the middle. In DNA form, the CDR3 reads TGCGCCAGCAAGACAGGCGATCAGCCCCAGCATTTT. Translating gives CASKTGDQPQHF.

The chain uses TRBV10-3 and TRBJ2-5; 7 positions agree with TRBD2. Germline CDR1 and CDR2: ENHRY and SYGVKD. V lost 10 bases, J lost 4 bases, and 9 bases stayed unmatched. The CDR3 is 13 residues long. The CDR3 sequence is CATGGDRGETQYF. The CDR3 DNA reads as TGTGCCACGGGGGGTGACAGAGGAGAGACCCAGTACTTC.

This clone was seen only once. The J gene is TRBJ1-3, the V gene TRBV4-1; D ambiguous. This CDR3 comprises 15 residues. Trimming took off 0 bases at V and 4 bases at J, with 10 bases between the two ends. Germline V CDR1 and CDR2: MGHRA, YSYEKL. CDR3 in amino acids: CASSQDRVGGNTIYF. CDR3 DNA: TGCGCCAGCAGCCAAGACCGGGTGGGAGGAAACACCATATATTTT.

The rearrangement joins TRBV5-1 to TRBJ1-2, with TRBD1 matching over 8 bases. There are 16 residues in the CDR3. V lost 7 bases to trimming and J lost 2 bases; unmatched junction nucleotides: 13. Germline values: CDR1 SGHRS, CDR2 YFSETQ. The CDR3 loop is CASRRTGSVFNYGYTF. DNA of the CDR3: TGCGCCAGCCGTAGGACAGGGTCCGTGTTCAACTATGGCTACACCTTC.

This chain uses TRBV7-9 with TRBJ1-1; 7 bases match TRBD1. The CDR3 covers 13 residues. Germline lookup yields CDR1 SEHNR and CDR2 FQNEAQ (reference sequence). Trimming took 5 bases from V and 6 from J; bases not matched to a gene: 6. CDR3 in DNA: TGTGCCAGCAGCAAGGGACAGTGGGCTGAAGCTTTCTTT. It encodes CASSKGQWAEAFF. Full variable domain (rest looked up from reference TRBV7-9 and TRBJ1-1): DTGVSQNPRHKITKRGQNVTFRCDPISEHNRLYWYRQTLGQGPEFLTYFQNEAQLEKSRLLSDRFSAERPKGSFSTLEIQRTEQGDSAMYLCASSKGQWAEAFFGQGTRLTVV.

The rearrangement joins TRBV6-2 or TRBV6-3 to TRBJ1-2; 9 bases agree with TRBD1. The CDR3 totals 13 residues. V was pared by 6 bases and J by 10 bases, with 9 bases of the junction left unmatched. Germline V gene data show CDR1 as MNHEY and CDR2 as SVGEGT. CDR3 sequence reads: CASSPGQGRDYTF. The CDR3 DNA sequence: TGTGCCAGCAGCCCGGGACAGGGAAGAGACTACACCTTC.

J is TRBJ2-7 and V is TRBV12-5; D is uncertain. The CDR3 is made up of 14 amino acids. Trimming took off 2 bases at V and 2 bases at J, with 10 bases between the two ends. CDR1 and CDR2 (germline): LGHNT, FRNRAP. The chain's CDR3 is CASGLSESAYEQYF. The CDR3 nucleotides are TGTGCTAGTGGTTTGTCGGAGAGTGCCTACGAGCAGTACTTC.